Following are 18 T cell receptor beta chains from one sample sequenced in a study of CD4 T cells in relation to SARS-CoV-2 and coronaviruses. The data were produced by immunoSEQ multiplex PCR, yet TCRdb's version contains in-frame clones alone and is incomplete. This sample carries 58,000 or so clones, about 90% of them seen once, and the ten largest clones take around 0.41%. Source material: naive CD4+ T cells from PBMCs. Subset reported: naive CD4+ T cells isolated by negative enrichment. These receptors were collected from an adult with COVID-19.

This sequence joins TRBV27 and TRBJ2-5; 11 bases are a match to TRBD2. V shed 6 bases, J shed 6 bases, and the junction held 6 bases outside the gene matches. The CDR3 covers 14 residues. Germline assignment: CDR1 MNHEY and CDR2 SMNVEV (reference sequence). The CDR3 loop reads CASRLAGAAQTQYF. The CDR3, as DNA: TGTGCCAGCAGACTAGCGGGAGCCGCTCAGACCCAGTACTTC.

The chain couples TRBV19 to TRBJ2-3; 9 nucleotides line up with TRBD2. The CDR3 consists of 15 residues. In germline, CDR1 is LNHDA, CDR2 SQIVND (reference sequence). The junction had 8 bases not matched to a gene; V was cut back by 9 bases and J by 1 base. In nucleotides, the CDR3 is TGTGCCAGCAAGGCGACTAGCGGAGGCACAGATACGCAGTATTTT. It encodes CASKATSGGTDTQYF.

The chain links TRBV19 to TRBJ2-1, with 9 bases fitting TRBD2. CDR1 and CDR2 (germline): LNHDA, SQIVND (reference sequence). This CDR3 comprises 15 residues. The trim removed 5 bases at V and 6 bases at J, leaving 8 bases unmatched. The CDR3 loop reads CASSPVAGVINEQFF. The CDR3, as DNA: TGTGCCAGTAGTCCTGTAGCGGGAGTAATCAATGAGCAGTTCTTC.

The CDR3 nucleotides are TGTGCCAGCAGCTTAGGCGATAGGCTAGCGGGAGGATCCTACGAGCAGTACTTC. Its translation: CASSLGDRLAGGSYEQYF. This chain joins TRBV13 and TRBJ2-7, with 11 bases fitting TRBD2. Germline V gene sequence: CDR1 PRHDT, CDR2 FYEKMQ (reference sequence). This CDR3 comprises 18 residues. Losses at the gene ends were 0 bases for V and 1 base for J; bases not matched to a gene: 8.

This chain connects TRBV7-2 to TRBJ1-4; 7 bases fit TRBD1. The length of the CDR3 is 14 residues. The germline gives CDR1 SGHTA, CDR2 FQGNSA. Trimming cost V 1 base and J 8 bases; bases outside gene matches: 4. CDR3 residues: CASSLGQGGEKLFF. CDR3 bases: TGTGCCAGCAGCTTAGGACAGGGAGGCGAAAAACTGTTTTTT.

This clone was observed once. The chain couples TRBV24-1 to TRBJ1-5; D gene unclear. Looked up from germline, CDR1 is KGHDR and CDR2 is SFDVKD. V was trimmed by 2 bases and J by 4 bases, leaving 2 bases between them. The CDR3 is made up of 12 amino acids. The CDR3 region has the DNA TGTGCCACCAGTGATTCGAATCAGCCCCAGCATTTT. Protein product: CATSDSNQPQHF.

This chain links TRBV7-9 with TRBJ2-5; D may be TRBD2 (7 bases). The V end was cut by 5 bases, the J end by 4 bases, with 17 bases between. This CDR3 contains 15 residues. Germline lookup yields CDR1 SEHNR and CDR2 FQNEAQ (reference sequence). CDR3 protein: CASSQKEGGLETQYF. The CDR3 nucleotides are TGTGCCAGCAGCCAAAAGGAGGGGGGGCTAGAGACCCAGTACTTC.

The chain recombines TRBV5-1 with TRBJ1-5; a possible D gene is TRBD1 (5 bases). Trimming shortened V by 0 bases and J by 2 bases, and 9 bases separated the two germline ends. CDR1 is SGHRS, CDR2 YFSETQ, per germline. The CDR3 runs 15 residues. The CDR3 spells CASSLEGRRNQPQHF. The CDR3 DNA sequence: TGCGCCAGCAGCTTGGAGGGGAGGCGCAATCAGCCCCAGCATTTT.

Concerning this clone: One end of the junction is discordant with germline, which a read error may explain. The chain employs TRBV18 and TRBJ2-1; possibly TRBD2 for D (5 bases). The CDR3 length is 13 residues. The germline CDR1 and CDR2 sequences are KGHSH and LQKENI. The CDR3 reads CASSPQSGNEQFF. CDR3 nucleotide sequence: TGTGCCAGCTCCCCACAGTCGGGGAATGAGCAGTTCTTC.

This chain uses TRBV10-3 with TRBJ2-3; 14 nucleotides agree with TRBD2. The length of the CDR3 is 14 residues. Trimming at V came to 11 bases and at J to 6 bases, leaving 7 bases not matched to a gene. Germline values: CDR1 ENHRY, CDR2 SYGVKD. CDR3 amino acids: CAVGLAGGEDTQYF. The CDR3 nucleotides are TGTGCCGTTGGACTAGCGGGAGGAGAGGATACGCAGTATTTT.

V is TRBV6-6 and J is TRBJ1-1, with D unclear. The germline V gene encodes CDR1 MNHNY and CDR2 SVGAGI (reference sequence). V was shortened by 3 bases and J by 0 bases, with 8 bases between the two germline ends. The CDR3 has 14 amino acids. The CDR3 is CASSYEQLNTEAFF. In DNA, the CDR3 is TGTGCCAGCAGTTATGAGCAGTTGAACACTGAAGCTTTCTTT.

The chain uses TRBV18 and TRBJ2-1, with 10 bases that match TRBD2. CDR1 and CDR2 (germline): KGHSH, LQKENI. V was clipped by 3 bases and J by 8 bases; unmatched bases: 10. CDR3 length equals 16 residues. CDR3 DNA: TGTGCCAGCTCACCGTTGCCACTAGCGGGACGGCATGAGCAGTTCTTC. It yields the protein CASSPLPLAGRHEQFF.

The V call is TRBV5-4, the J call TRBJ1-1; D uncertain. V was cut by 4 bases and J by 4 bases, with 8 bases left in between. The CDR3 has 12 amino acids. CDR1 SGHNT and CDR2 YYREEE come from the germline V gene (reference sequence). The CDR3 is CASSGEFTEAFF. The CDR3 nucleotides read TGTGCCAGCAGCGGGGAGTTCACTGAAGCTTTCTTT.

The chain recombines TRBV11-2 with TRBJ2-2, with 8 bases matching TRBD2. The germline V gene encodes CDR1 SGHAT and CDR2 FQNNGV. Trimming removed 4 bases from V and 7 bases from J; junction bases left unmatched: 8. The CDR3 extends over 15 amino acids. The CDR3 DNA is TGTGCCAGCAGCTCTGTCGGGAGGGCAGGCGGGGAGCTGTTTTTT. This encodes CASSSVGRAGGELFF.

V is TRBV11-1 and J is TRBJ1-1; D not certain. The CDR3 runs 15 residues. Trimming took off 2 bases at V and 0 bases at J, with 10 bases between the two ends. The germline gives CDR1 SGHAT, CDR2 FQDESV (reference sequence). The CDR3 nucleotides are TGTGCCAGCAGCTTACTGCCAGGAGTGAACACTGAAGCTTTCTTT. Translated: CASSLLPGVNTEAFF.

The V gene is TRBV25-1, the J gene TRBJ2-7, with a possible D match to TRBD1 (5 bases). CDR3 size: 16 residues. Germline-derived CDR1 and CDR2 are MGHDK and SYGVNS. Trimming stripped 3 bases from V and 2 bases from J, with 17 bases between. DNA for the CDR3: TGTGCCAGCAGTGACCCCGGCCAGGGTGGGACCTACGAGCAGTACTTC. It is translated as CASSDPGQGGTYEQYF.

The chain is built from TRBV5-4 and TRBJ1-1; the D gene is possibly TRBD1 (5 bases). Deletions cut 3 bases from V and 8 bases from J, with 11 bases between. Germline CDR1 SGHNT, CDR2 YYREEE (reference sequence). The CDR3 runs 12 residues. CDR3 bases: TGTGCCAGCAGCTCCAGAGGACAAGAAGCTTTCTTT. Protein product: CASSSRGQEAFF.

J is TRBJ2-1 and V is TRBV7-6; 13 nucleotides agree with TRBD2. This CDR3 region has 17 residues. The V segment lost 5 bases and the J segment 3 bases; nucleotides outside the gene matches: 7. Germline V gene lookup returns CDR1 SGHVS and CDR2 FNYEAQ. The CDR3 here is CASSPRTSGSNYNEQFF. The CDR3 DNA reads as TGTGCCAGCAGCCCACGGACTAGCGGGAGTAACTACAATGAGCAGTTCTTC.